This is a list of T cell receptor beta chains from one sample in a study of blood T cells in healthy people across ages. TCRdb independently ran MiXCR on the 5' RACE reads; one entry per CDR3 protein. Among around 1,700,000 distinct CDR3 sequences listed, about 30% were seen once. Source material: blood. These receptors originate from a woman in her 30s in good health. Both conserved end residues are part of each CDR3. Fields, in order: J gene, V gene, D gene, clone size, CDR3 protein, CDR3 DNA. D genes are given only for firm matches. Clone size is not always given. Where it is, it says once, few, many or a class for expanded clones.

>TRBJ2-1|TRBV20-1|TRBD2|once
CSARKSGGHEQFF
TGCAGTGCTAGAAAATCGGGAGGGCATGAGCAGTTCTTC
>TRBJ2-5|TRBV7-9|.|many
CASSEKETQYF
TGTGCCAGCAGCGAAAAAGAGACCCAGTACTTC
>TRBJ1-4|TRBV15|TRBD1|.
CATSARRGLTTNEKLFF
TGTGCCACCAGCGCACGGAGGGGGCTAACGACTAATGAAAAACTGTTTTTT
>TRBJ2-1|TRBV7-6|.|.
CASSLGQGRSNEQFF
TGTGCCAGCAGTTTGGGGCAGGGCAGGAGCAATGAGCAGTTCTTC
>TRBJ2-1|TRBV7-2|.|.
CASSRVPSEQFF
TGTGCCAGCAGCCGAGTACCTTCTGAGCAGTTCTTC
>TRBJ2-1|TRBV20-1|.|.
CSARPGEAFSYNEQFF
TGCAGTGCTAGGCCGGGAGAGGCTTTCTCCTACAATGAGCAGTTCTTC
>TRBJ2-4|TRBV20-1|TRBD2|few
CSAELAGGPNEQYF
TGCAGTGCAGAACTAGCGGGGGGGCCGAATGAGCAGTACTTC
>TRBJ2-1|TRBV30|.|many
CAWGTYNEQFF
TGTGCCTGGGGGACCTACAATGAGCAGTTCTTC
>TRBJ2-1|TRBV20-1|.|many
CSASGQSSYNEQFF
TGCAGTGCTAGTGGTCAGAGCTCCTACAATGAGCAGTTCTTC
>TRBJ2-3|TRBV12-3/TRBV12-4|.|.
CASSPLSPDTQYF
TGTGCCAGCAGCCCCTTGAGCCCAGATACGCAGTATTTT
>TRBJ1-5|TRBV20-1|TRBD1|.
CSARRTGNNQPQHF
TGCAGTGCTAGGAGGACAGGGAACAATCAGCCCCAGCATTTT
>TRBJ2-1|TRBV7-2|TRBD2|many
CASSRPEVAGGKNYNEQFF
TGTGCCAGCAGCCGTCCCGAGGTAGCGGGAGGGAAAAATTACAATGAGCAGTTCTTC
>TRBJ1-2|TRBV12-3/TRBV12-4|.|few
CASSLATAYGYTF
TGTGCCAGCAGTTTGGCGACCGCCTATGGCTACACCTTC
>TRBJ2-3|TRBV5-1|.|.
CATKGITSTDTQYF
TGCGCCACAAAAGGGATCACTAGCACAGATACGCAGTATTTT
>TRBJ2-5|TRBV5-5|TRBD2|few
CASSWWYAGGPETQYF
TGTGCCAGCAGCTGGTGGTATGCGGGGGGGCCGGAGACCCAGTACTTC
>TRBJ1-1|TRBV5-1|TRBD1|few
CASSFLGQGSAEAFF
TGCGCCAGCAGCTTTTTGGGACAGGGATCGGCGGAAGCTTTCTTT
>TRBJ2-7|TRBV6-1|TRBD1|.
CATWDRGSSYEQYF
TGTGCCACCTGGGACAGGGGTTCTTCCTACGAGCAGTACTTC
>TRBJ2-1|TRBV5-1|.|few
CASSLMRIGVNEQFF
TGCGCCAGCAGCTTAATGCGGATAGGGGTCAATGAGCAGTTCTTC
>TRBJ2-7|TRBV5-1|.|.
CASSTARGQLLGEQYF
TGCGCCAGCAGCACCGCTCGGGGGCAACTCCTTGGGGAGCAGTACTTC
>TRBJ1-5|TRBV12-3/TRBV12-4|.|.
CASNSAGGDQPQHF
TGTGCCAGCAACTCCGCTGGTGGGGATCAGCCCCAGCATTTT
>TRBJ1-1|TRBV11-2|.|.
CASNLDHGFRGSRNTEAFF
TGTGCCAGCAACTTAGATCACGGGTTCCGAGGGTCAAGGAACACTGAAGCTTTCTTT
>TRBJ2-5|TRBV6-2/TRBV6-3|.|few
CATRAEKLQETQYF
TGTGCCACCCGCGCGGAGAAACTACAAGAGACCCAGTACTTC
>TRBJ2-7|TRBV7-2|TRBD1|many
CASSPSRGRYEQYF
TGTGCCAGCAGCCCTAGCAGGGGGCGATACGAGCAGTACTTC
>TRBJ2-1|TRBV5-1|TRBD1|.
CASKDRGQTYNEQFF
TGCGCCAGCAAGGACAGGGGGCAAACCTACAATGAGCAGTTCTTC
>TRBJ2-5|TRBV7-2|.|many
CASSLGGPGETQYF
TGTGCCAGCAGCCTGGGGGGTCCCGGAGAGACCCAGTACTTC
>TRBJ2-1|TRBV5-6|TRBD2|few
CASSLPGTRTNNEQFF
TGTGCCAGCAGCTTGCCCGGGACTAGGACAAACAATGAGCAGTTCTTC
>TRBJ1-5|TRBV28|TRBD1|.
CASSLRDRALPQHF
TGTGCCAGCAGTCTCCGGGACAGAGCTCTGCCCCAGCATTTT
>TRBJ2-5|TRBV27|TRBD2|few
CASSFSGLAGGGYRETQYF
TGTGCCAGCAGTTTTAGCGGACTAGCGGGAGGGGGTTATCGGGAGACCCAGTACTTC
>TRBJ2-5|TRBV20-1|.|.
CSASLVIETQYF
TGCAGTGCTAGTTTGGTTATAGAGACCCAGTACTTC
>TRBJ2-1|TRBV3-1|.|.
CASSPRLQSSYNEQFF
TGTGCCAGCAGCCCAAGACTCCAAAGCTCCTACAATGAGCAGTTCTTC
>TRBJ2-3|TRBV20-1|TRBD2|few
CSASRLAGGFLADTQYF
TGCAGTGCGTCAAGACTAGCGGGAGGTTTTCTGGCAGATACGCAGTATTTT
>TRBJ2-2|TRBV2|.|.
CASLGLTNTGELFF
TGTGCCAGCTTAGGACTGACGAACACCGGGGAGCTGTTTTTT
>TRBJ2-5|TRBV24-1|.|.
CATTDRGGLLSQETQYF
TGTGCCACCACTGATAGAGGGGGACTCCTGAGCCAAGAGACCCAGTACTTC
>TRBJ1-2|TRBV6-1|.|.
CASSESGEGYTF
TGTGCCAGCAGTGAATCTGGGGAGGGCTACACCTTC
>TRBJ1-2|TRBV6-6|TRBD1|few
CASSQRTGTNTF
TGTGCCAGCAGTCAACGGACAGGGACTAACACCTTC